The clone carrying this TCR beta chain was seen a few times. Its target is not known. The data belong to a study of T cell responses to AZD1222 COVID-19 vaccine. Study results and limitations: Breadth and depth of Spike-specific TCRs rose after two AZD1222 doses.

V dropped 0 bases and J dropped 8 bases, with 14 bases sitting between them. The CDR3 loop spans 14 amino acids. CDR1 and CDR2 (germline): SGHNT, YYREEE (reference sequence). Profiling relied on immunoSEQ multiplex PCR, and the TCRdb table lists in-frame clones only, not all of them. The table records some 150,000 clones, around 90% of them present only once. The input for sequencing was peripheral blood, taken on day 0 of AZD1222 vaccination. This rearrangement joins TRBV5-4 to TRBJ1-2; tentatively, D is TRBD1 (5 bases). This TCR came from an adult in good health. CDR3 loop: CASSLDRQGDGYTF. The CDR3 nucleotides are TGTGCCAGCAGCTTGGATCGCCAGGGCGACGGCTACACCTTC.